This T cell receptor (beta chain) was obtained from a study of early T cells in non-severe SARS-CoV-2 infection. Study context: Chains stayed unpaired after sequencing of bulk RNA from unsorted whole blood.

Germline V gene sequence: CDR1 SNHLY, CDR2 FYNNEI. The CDR3 is 13 amino acids. V lost 8 bases, J lost 0 bases, and 11 bases lay in between. Unique molecular identifiers were affixed to single, distinct cDNA molecules. TCRdb independently ran MiXCR on the 5' RACE reads; one entry per CDR3 protein. Counted here are some 62,000 distinct CDR3 sequences, 7% to 10% occurring once; the ten biggest clones make up around 15%. The chain carries TRBV2 and TRBJ2-7; D might be TRBD1 (6 bases). The clonotype was recovered from an adult who was a healthcare worker with PCR-confirmed SARS-CoV-2 infection or an uninfected control (not recorded which). The input for sequencing was whole blood, taken at baseline. CDR3 nucleotides: TGTGCCAGCTTAGGGGGAGCCTCCTACGAGCAGTACTTC. Translation gives CASLGGASYEQYF.